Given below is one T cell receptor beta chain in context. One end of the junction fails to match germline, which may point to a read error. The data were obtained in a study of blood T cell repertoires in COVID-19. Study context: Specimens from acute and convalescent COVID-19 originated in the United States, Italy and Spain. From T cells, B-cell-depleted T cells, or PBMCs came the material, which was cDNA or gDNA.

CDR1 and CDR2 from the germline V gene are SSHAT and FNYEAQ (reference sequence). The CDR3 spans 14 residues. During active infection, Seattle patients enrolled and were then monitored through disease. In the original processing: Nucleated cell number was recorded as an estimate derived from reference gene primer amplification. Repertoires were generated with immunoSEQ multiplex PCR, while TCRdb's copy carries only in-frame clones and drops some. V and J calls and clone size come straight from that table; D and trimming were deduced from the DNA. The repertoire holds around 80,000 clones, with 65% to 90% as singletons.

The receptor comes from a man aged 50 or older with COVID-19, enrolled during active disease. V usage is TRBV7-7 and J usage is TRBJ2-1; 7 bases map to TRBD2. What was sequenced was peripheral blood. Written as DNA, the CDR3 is TGTGCTAGCAGCTCCGGACGAGCGGGGAATGAGCAGTTCTTC. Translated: CASSSGRAGNEQFF.